This T cell receptor beta chain was sequenced during a study of OX40 agonist ivuxolimab in advanced cancers. Overall study: At doses from 0.01 to 10 mg/kg, patients were given intravenous ivuxolimab every 2 weeks. Three patients showed partial responses: one hepatocellular carcinoma and two cutaneous melanoma cases. Study-wide findings and caveats: CD8+ T cells averaged more expanded clones than CD4+. At 0.1 to 3.0 mg/kg and by week 6, clonal expansion occurred in CD4+ and CD8+ blood T cells.

On this clone itself: Its antigen is still unknown.

Measured with immunoSEQ multiplex PCR; TCRdb has only the in-frame clones, and not every one. This table has 50,000 to 65,000 clones, approximately 90% appearing once. Looked up from germline, CDR1 is SQVTM and CDR2 is ANQGSEA. V shed 4 bases and J 2 bases; nucleotides not matched to a gene: 2. This CDR3 is built from 12 residues. Sequenced material: CD4+ or CD8+ T cells sorted from blood, taken in a trial of the OX40 agonist ivuxolimab. The V and J genes are TRBV29-1 and TRBJ2-7; 7 positions agree with TRBD2. The sequence was obtained from an adult with an advanced solid tumor such as melanoma, head and neck, liver or kidney cancer. The CDR3: CSVAAGPYEQYF. CDR3 nucleotide sequence: TGCAGCGTTGCAGCGGGACCCTACGAGCAGTACTTC.